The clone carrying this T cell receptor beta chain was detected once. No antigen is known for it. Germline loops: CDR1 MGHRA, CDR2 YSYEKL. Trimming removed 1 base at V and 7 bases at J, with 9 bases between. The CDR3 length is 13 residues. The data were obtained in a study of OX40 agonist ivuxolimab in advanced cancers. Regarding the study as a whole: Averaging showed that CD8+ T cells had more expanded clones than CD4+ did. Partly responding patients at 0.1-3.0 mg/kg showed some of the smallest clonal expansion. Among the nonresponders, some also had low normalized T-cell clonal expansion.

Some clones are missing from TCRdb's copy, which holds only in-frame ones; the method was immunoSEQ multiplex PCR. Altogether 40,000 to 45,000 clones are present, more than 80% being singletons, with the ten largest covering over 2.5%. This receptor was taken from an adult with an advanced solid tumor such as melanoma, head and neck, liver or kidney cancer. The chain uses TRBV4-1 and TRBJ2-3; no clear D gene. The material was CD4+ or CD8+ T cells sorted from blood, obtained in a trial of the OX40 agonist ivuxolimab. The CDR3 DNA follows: TGCGCCAGCAGCCAAGCCCAGGAGAATACGCAGTATTTT. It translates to CASSQAQENTQYF.